This T cell receptor beta chain was retrieved from a study of cytomegalovirus exposure and HLA in healthy donors. The PCR had 60 Vbeta and 13 Jbeta primers. TCRdb's table, derived via immunoSEQ multiplex PCR, lists solely in-frame clones and lacks some. Found here are over 150,000 clones, around 88% of them singletons; the top ten hold 0.85%. The CDR3 runs 15 residues. CDR1 is MDHEN and CDR2 is SYDVKM in the germline V gene. The V and J ends lost 7 bases and 8 bases, in that order; junction bases with no gene match: 15. The study, taken as a whole, reports: HLA restriction was apparent for most CMV-associated TCR beta chains in a later analysis. Within an earlier analysis, most TCR beta V segments proved productive either about 90% or about 30% of the time.

Details on this clone: Its antigen is unidentified.

The rearrangement links TRBV28 to TRBJ1-2, with TRBD1 matching 8 bases. The sample was PBMCs. The TCR originated in a woman aged 25 to 39 in good health and CMV-seronegative. This CDR3 reads CASIPQGQGARGYTF. The DNA for the CDR3 is TGTGCCAGCATTCCCCAAGGGCAGGGGGCGCGAGGCTACACCTTC.